This TCR beta chain was retrieved from a study of T cell responses to AZD1222 COVID-19 vaccine. The study's findings and limits: Spike-spanning, vaccine-associated CD4 TCRs were dominant at 160-218 and 743-854. Nearly half of spike-specific TCRs reportedly go after variant regions that carry no mutations. Spike-specific TCRs gained breadth and depth after people received two AZD1222 doses. In a largely white British group with more females than males, clonal diversity was possibly underestimated.

The length of the CDR3 is 15 residues. Germline values: CDR1 SGHTA, CDR2 FQGNSA. Trimming cost V 5 bases and J 6 bases, with 20 bases left between them. Assay: immunoSEQ multiplex PCR; the TCRdb copy retains only in-frame clones and omits some. The repertoire consists of more than 95,000 clones, with around nine tenths occurring once and the leading ten covering about 5%. Remarks on this clone: Antigen specificity is unknown.

The sample was peripheral blood, taken on day 0 of AZD1222 vaccination. This chain connects TRBV7-2 to TRBJ2-7, with D maybe TRBD1 (6 bases). The receptor comes from an adult in good health. The CDR3 DNA reads TGTGCCAGCAGCAGGTCCGGGACACCTCCTTCCGAGCAGTACTTC. Its translation: CASSRSGTPPSEQYF.